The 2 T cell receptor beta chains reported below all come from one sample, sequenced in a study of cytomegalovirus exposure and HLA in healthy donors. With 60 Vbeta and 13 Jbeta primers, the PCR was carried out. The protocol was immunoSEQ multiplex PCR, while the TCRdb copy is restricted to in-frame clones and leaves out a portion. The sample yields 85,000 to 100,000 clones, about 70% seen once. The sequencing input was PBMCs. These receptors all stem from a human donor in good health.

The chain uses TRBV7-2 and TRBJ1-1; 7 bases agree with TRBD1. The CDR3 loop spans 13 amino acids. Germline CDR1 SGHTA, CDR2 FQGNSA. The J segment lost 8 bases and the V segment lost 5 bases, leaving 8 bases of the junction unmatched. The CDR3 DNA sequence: TGTGCCAGCAGCCCACTGACAGGGCTGGAAGCTTTCTTT. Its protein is CASSPLTGLEAFF.

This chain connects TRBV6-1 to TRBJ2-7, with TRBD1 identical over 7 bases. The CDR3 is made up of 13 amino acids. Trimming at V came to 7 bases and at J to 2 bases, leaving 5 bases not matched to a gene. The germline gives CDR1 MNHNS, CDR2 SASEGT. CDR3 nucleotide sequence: TGTGCCAGCAAGATGACAGGGCCCTACGAGCAGTACTTC. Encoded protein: CASKMTGPYEQYF.